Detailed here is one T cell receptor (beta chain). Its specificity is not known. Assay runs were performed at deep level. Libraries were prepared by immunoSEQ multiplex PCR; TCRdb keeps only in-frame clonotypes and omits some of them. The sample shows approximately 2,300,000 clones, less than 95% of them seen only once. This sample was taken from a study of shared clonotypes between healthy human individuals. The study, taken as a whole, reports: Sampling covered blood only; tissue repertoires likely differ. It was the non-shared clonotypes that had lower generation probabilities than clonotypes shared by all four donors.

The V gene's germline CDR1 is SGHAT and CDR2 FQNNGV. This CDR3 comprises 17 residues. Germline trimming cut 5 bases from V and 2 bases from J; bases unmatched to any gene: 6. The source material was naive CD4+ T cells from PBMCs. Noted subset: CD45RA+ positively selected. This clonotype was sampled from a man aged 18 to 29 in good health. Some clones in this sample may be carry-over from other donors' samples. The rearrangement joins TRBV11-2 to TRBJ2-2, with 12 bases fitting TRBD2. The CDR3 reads CASSPTSGRPNTGELFF. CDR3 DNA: TGTGCCAGCAGCCCTACTAGCGGGAGGCCCAACACCGGGGAGCTGTTTTTT.